The present TCR beta chain was sequenced within a study of T cell responses to AZD1222 COVID-19 vaccine. CDR1 is SGHRS, CDR2 YFSETQ, per germline. V was cut by 1 base and J by 2 bases, with 10 bases left in between. The CDR3 totals 14 residues. The repertoire was sequenced with immunoSEQ multiplex PCR; TCRdb's copy has only in-frame clones and lacks some. The sample gives 150,000 to 200,000 clones, just under 95% of which show up once; around 0.96% is in the top ten. The sequence came from an adult in good health. V is TRBV5-1 and J is TRBJ2-7; no definite D call. The starting material was peripheral blood, obtained on day 0 of AZD1222 vaccination. The CDR3 DNA follows: TGCGCCAGCAGCTTGTATCTCAGCGCCTACGAGCAGTACTTC. This codes for CASSLYLSAYEQYF. Complete variable domain (other parts from reference TRBV5-1 and TRBJ2-7): KAGVTQTPRYLIKTRGQQVTLSCSPISGHRSVSWYQQTPGQGLQFLFEYFSETQRNKGNFPGRFSGRQFSNSRSEMNVSTLELGDSALYLCASSLYLSAYEQYFGPGTRLTVT.